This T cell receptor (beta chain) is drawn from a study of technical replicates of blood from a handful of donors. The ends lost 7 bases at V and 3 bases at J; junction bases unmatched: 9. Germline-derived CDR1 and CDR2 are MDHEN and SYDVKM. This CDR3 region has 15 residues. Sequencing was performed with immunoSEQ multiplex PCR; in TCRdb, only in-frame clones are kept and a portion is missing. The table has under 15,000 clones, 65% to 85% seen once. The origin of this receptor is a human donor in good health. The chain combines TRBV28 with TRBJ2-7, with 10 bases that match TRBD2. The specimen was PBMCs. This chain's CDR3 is CASKIGLAENYEQYF. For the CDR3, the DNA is TGTGCCAGCAAGATCGGACTAGCGGAAAACTACGAGCAGTACTTC. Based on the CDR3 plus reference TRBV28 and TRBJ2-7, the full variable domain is DVKVTQSSRYLVKRTGEKVFLECVQDMDHENMFWYRQDPGLGLRLIYFSYDVKMKEKGDIPEGYSVSREKKERFSLILESASTNQTSMYLCASKIGLAENYEQYFGPGTRLTVT.